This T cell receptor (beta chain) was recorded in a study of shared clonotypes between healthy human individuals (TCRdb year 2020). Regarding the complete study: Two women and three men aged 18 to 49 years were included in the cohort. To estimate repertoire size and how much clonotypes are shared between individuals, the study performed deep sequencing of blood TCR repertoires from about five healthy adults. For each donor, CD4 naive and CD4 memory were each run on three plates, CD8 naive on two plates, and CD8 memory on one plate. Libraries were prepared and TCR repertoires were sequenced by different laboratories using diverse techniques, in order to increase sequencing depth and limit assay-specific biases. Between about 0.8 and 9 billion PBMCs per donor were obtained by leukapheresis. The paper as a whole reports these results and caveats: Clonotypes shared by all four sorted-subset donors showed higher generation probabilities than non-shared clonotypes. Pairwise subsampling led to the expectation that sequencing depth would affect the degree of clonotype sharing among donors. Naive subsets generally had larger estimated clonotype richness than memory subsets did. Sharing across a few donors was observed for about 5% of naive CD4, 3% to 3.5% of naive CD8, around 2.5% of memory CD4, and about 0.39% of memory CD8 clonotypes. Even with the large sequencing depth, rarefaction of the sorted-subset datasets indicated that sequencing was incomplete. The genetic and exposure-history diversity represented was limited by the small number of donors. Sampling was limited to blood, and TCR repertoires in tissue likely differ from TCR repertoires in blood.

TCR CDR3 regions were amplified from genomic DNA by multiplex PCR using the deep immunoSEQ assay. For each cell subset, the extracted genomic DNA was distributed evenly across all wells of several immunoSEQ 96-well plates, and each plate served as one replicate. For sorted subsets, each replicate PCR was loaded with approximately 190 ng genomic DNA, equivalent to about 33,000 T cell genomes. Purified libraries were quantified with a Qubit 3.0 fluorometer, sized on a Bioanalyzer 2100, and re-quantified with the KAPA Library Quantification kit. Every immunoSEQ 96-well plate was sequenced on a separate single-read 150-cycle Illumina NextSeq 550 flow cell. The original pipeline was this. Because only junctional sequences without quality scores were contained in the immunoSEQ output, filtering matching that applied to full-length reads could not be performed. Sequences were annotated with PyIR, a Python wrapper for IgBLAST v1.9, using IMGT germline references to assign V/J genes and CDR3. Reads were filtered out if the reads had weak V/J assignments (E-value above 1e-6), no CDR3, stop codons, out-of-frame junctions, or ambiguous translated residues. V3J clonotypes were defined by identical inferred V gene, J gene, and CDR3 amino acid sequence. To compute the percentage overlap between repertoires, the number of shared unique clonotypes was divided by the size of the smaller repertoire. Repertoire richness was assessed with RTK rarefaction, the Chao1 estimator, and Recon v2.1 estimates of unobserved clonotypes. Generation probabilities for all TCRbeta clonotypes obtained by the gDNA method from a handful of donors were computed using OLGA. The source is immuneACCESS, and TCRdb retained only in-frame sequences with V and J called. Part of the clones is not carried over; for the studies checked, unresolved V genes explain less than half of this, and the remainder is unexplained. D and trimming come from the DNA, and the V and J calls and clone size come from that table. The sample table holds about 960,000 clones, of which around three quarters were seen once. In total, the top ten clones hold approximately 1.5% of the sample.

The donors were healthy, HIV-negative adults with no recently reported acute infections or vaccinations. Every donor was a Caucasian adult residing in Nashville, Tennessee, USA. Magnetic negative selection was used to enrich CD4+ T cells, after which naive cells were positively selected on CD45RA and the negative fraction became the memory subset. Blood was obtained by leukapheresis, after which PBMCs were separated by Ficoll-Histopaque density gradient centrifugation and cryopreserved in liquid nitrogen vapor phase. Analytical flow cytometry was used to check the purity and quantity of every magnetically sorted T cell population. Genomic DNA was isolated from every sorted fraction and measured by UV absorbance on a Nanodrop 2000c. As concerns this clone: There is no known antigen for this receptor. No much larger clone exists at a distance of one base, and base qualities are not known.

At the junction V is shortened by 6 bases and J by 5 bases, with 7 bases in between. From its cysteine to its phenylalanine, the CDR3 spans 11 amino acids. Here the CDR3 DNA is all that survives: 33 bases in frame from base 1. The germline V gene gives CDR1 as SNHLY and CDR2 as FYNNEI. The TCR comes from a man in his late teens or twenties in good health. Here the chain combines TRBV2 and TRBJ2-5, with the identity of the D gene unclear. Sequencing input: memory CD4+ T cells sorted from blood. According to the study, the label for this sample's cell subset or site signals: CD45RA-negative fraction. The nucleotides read TGTGCCAGCAGGGGTCGCGAGACCCAGTACTTC. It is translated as CASRGRETQYF.